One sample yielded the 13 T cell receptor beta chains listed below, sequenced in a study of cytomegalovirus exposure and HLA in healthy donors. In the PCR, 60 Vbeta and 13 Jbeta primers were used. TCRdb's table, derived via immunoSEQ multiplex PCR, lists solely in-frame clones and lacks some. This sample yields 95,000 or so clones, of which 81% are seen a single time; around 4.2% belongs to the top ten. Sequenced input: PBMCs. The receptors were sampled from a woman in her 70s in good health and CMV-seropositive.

CDR3 loop: CASSFERSHTGELFF. The CDR3, as DNA: TGTGCCAGCAGCTTCGAGCGGTCACACACCGGGGAGCTGTTTTTT. The chain carries TRBV7-8 and TRBJ2-2, with D possibly being TRBD2 (5 bases). Germline V gene lookup returns CDR1 SGHVS and CDR2 FQNEAQ. V dropped 3 bases and J dropped 3 bases, with 11 bases sitting between them. The CDR3 spans 15 residues.

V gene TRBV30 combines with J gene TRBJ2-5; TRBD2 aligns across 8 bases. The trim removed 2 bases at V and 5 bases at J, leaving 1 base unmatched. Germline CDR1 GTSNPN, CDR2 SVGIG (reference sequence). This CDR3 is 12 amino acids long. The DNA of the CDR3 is TGTGCCTGGAGTCCGGGGGGGGAGACCCAGTACTTC. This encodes CAWSPGGETQYF.

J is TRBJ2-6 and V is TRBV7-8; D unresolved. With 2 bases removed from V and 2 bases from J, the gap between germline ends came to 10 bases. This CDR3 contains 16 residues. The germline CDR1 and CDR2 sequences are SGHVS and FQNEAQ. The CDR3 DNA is TGTGCCAGCAGCTTACCCGGGTGGGCTGGGGCCAACGTCCTGACTTTC. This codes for CASSLPGWAGANVLTF.

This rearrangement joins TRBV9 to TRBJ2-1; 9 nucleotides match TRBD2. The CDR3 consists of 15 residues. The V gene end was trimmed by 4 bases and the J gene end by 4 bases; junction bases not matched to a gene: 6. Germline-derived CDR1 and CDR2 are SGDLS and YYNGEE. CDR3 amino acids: CASSTTSGSYNEQFF. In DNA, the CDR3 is TGTGCCAGCAGCACCACTAGCGGGTCGTACAATGAGCAGTTCTTC.

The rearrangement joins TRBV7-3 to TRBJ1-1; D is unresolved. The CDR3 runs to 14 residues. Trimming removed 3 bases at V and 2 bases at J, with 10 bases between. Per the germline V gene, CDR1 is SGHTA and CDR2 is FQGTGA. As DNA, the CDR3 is TGTGCCAGCAGCTTTTCACAGAAAAACACTGAAGCTTTCTTT. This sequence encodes CASSFSQKNTEAFF.

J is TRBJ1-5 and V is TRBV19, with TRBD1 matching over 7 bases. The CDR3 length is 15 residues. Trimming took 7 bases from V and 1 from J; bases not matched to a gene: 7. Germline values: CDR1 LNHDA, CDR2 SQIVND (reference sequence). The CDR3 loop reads CASTNQGVSNQPQHF. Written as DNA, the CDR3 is TGTGCCAGTACCAATCAGGGGGTGAGCAATCAGCCCCAGCATTTT.

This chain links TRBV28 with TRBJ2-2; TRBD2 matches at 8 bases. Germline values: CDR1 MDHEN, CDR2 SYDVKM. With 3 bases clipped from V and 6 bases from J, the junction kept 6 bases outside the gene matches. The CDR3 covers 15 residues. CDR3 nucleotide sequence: TGTGCCAGCAGTTTGTTCCGGCGGGGGGCCGGGGAGCTGTTTTTT. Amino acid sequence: CASSLFRRGAGELFF.

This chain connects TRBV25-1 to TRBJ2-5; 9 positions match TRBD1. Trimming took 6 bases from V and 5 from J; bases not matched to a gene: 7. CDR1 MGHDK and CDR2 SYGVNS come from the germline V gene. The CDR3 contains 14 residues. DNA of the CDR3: TGTGCCAGCAGCGGGGACAGGGTGTTGGAGACCCAGTACTTC. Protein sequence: CASSGDRVLETQYF.

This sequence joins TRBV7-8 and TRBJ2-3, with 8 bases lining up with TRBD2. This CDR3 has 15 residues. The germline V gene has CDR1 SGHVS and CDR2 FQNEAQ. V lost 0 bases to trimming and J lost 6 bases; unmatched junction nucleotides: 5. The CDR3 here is CASSLAQRGWDTQYF. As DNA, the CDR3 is TGTGCCAGCAGCTTAGCACAGCGGGGGTGGGATACGCAGTATTTT.

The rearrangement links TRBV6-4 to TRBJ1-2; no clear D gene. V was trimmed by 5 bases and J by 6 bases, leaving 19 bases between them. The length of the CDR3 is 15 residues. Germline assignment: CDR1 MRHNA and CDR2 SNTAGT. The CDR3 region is CASSPSGGVANGYTF. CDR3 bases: TGTGCCAGCAGTCCGTCCGGCGGGGTCGCAAATGGCTACACCTTC.

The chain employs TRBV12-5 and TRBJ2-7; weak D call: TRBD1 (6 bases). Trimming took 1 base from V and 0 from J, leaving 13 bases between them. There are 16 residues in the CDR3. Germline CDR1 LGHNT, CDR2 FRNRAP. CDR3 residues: CASGLATGSNSYEQYF. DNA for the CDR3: TGTGCTAGTGGTTTGGCTACAGGGAGTAACTCCTACGAGCAGTACTTC.

Written as DNA, the CDR3 is TGCGCCAGCAGCCCCGCGACAGGGATCCACGAGCAGTACTTC. It yields the protein CASSPATGIHEQYF. The chain uses TRBV5-1 and TRBJ2-5; 7 positions match TRBD1. The closer fit of TRBJ2-7 to the DNA end suggests the J call may be wrong. Looked up from germline, CDR1 is SGHRS and CDR2 is YFSETQ. The CDR3 totals 14 residues.

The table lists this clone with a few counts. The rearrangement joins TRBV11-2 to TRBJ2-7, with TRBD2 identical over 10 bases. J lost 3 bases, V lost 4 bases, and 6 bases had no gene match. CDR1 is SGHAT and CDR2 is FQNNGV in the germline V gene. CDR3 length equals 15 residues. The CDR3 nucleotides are TGTGCCAGCAGCTCCACTAGCGGGGACCGCTACGAGCAGTACTTC. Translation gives CASSSTSGDRYEQYF.